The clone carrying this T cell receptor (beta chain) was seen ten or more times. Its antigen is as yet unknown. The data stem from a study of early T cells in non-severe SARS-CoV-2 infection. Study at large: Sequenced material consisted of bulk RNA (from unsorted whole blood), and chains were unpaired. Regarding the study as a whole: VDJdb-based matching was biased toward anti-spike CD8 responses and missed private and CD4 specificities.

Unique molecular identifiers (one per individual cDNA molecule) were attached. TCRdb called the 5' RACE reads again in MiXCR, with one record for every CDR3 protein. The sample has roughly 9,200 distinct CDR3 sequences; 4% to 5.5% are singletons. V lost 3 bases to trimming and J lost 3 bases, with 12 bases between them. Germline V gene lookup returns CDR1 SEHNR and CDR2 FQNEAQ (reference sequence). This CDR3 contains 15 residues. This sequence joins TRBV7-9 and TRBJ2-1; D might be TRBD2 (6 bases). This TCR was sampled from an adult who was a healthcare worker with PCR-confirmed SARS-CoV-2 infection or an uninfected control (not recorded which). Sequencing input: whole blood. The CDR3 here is CASSLGLALYNEQFF. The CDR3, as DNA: TGTGCCAGCAGCTTGGGGCTAGCGCTCTACAATGAGCAGTTCTTC.